A selection of T cell receptor beta chains follows, all from one sample in a study of T cell changes during pregnancy in multiple sclerosis. The repertoire was sequenced with immunoSEQ multiplex PCR; TCRdb's copy has only in-frame clones and lacks some. The sample has tens of thousands of clones; 90% to 95% are singletons. The sequences come from peripheral blood, collected in the third trimester of pregnancy. Source of these receptors: a female donor in good health, enrolled as a control in a pregnancy study. The CDR3 runs from the conserved cysteine through the conserved F or W. Each record gives: CDR3 DNA, CDR3 protein, J gene, D gene, V gene, clone size. A D gene is named only where the DNA matches it firmly. Rows give clone size only sometimes, using once, few, many, or a class for an expanded clone.

TGTGCCAGCAGTGTGGCTAGCGGGAGGGTTGGGCAGTTCTTC	CASSVASGRVGQFF	TRBJ2-1	TRBD2	TRBV2	-
TGTGCCAGCAGCTTGGGGGGGCAGGGGGCCTACAATGAGCAGTTCTTC	CASSLGGQGAYNEQFF	TRBJ2-1	TRBD1	TRBV5-4	-
TGTGCCAGCAATAACGTCCCCGGGAGGACCTACGAGCAGTACTTC	CASNNVPGRTYEQYF	TRBJ2-7	TRBD2	TRBV2	-
TGTGCCAGCAGCCCCCCGTGGAGTGAAAAACTGTTTTTT	CASSPPWSEKLFF	TRBJ1-4	-	TRBV5-5	-
TGTGCCAGCACCCTGGAGGTCTGGCGGGGGAGGAACACCGGGGAGCTGTTTTTT	CASTLEVWRGRNTGELFF	TRBJ2-2	TRBD2	TRBV5-6	-
TGCGCCAGCAGCCAGGGGACTAGCGGGAGTTACAATGAGCAGTTCTTC	CASSQGTSGSYNEQFF	TRBJ2-1	TRBD2	TRBV4-1	-
TGCGCCAGCAGCCGGGACAGGGGGAAAGCTAACTATGGCTACACCTTC	CASSRDRGKANYGYTF	TRBJ1-2	TRBD1	TRBV10-1	-
TGTGCCTGGAGCGATACAGGGGGAACTAATGAAAAACTGTTTTTT	CAWSDTGGTNEKLFF	TRBJ1-4	TRBD1	TRBV30	-
TGTGCCAGCAGCTTAGGTACAGGGGGCCTCAACACTGAAGCTTTCTTT	CASSLGTGGLNTEAFF	TRBJ1-1	TRBD1	TRBV11-2	once
TGTGCCACCGGGGTGCGGGCCAACCCTATGGGTGAGCAGTTCTTC	CATGVRANPMGEQFF	TRBJ2-1	-	TRBV5-5	-
TGCGCCAGCAGCTTCGGCCCGGGGTCAGATACGCAGTATTTT	CASSFGPGSDTQYF	TRBJ2-3	-	TRBV5-1	-